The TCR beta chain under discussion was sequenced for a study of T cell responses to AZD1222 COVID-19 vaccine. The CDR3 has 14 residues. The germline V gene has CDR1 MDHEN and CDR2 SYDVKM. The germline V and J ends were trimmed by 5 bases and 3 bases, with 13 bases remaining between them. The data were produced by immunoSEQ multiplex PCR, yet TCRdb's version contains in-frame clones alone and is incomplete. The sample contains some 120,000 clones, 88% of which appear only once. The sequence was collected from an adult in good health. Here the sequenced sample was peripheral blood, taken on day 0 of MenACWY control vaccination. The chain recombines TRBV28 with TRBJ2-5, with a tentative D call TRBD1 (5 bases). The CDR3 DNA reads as TGTGCCAGCAGTCCTTCTAGGGGCGAAGAGACCCAGTACTTC. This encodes CASSPSRGEETQYF. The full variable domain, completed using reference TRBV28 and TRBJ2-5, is DVKVTQSSRYLVKRTGEKVFLECVQDMDHENMFWYRQDPGLGLRLIYFSYDVKMKEKGDIPEGYSVSREKKERFSLILESASTNQTSMYLCASSPSRGEETQYFGPGTRLLVL.